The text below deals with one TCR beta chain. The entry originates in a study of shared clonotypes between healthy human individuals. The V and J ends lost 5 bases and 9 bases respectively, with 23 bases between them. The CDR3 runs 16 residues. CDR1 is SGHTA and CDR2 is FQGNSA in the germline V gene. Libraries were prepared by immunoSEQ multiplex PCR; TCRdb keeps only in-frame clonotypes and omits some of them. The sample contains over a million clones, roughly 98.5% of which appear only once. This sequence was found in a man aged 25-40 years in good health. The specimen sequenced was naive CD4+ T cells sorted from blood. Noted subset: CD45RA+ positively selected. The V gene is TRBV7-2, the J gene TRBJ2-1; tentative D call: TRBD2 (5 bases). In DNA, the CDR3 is TGTGCCAGCAGCCCCAGCGGTACGACTATGTCGGGTGAGCAGTTCTTC. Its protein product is CASSPSGTTMSGEQFF.